A selection of T cell receptor beta chains follows, all from one sample in a study of OX40 agonist ivuxolimab in advanced cancers. Clones were read by immunoSEQ multiplex PCR, and TCRdb kept only the in-frame ones, dropping some. The sample lists under 35,000 clones; roughly 89% were seen once. The material sequenced was CD4+ or CD8+ T cells sorted from blood, taken in a trial of the OX40 agonist ivuxolimab. The receptors originated from an adult with an advanced solid tumor such as melanoma, head and neck, liver or kidney cancer. CDR3s include the opening cysteine and the closing phenylalanine or tryptophan. A D gene is named only where the DNA matches it firmly. Clone size appears in some rows only: once, few, many, or a class for an expanded clone.

D gene	J gene	clone size	V gene	CDR3 DNA	CDR3 protein
TRBD1	TRBJ1-5	.	TRBV6-5	TGTGCCAGCACCGAGACAGGGGGCGGGAATCAGCCCCAGCATTTT	CASTETGGGNQPQHF
TRBD1	TRBJ1-2	.	TRBV9	TGTGCCAGCAGCGAGGGACAGGGGAACAACTATGGCTACACCTTC	CASSEGQGNNYGYTF
.	TRBJ2-3	.	TRBV27	TGTGCCAGCTCCCGAGGAGGTAATACGCAGTATTTT	CASSRGGNTQYF
TRBD1	TRBJ2-7	.	TRBV6-5	TGTGCCAGCAGTTATGCGGCAGGGGGATGGGACGAGCAGTACTTC	CASSYAAGGWDEQYF
.	TRBJ2-1	.	TRBV19	TGTGCCAGTAGTACGGGGGTTCAGCGGAATGAGCAGTTCTTC	CASSTGVQRNEQFF
TRBD1	TRBJ1-1	.	TRBV19	TGTGCCAGTACCTCCGGGACAGCAGTGGGCCCTGAAGCTTTCTTT	CASTSGTAVGPEAFF
.	TRBJ2-3	.	TRBV2	TGTGCCAGCAGCGACAACACTGGGCGGGGCGGCACAGATACGCAGTATTTT	CASSDNTGRGGTDTQYF
TRBD2	TRBJ2-7	.	TRBV7-2	TGTGCCAGCAGTTTCAGCGGGGGGGCCCAAGAGCAGTACTTC	CASSFSGGAQEQYF
.	TRBJ2-1	once	TRBV27	TGTGCCAGCAGACGACTAGGAGCGCGTAGAGAGCAGTTCTTC	CASRRLGARREQFF
TRBD1	TRBJ2-7	.	TRBV11-1	TGTGCCAGCAGCTTAACGGGGCCGGGACAGGGCTACGAGCAGTACTTC	CASSLTGPGQGYEQYF
.	TRBJ2-7	.	TRBV6-5	TGTGCCAGCAGTTACGAATTGGCTGGGTACGAGCAGTACTTC	CASSYELAGYEQYF
TRBD1	TRBJ1-5	.	TRBV27	TGTGCCAGCAGTTTATACAGGGGAGAGCCCCAGCATTTT	CASSLYRGEPQHF
.	TRBJ2-2	.	TRBV6-5	TGTGCCAGCAGTTACGGGCGGAAGGCCGGGGAGCTGTTTTTT	CASSYGRKAGELFF
.	TRBJ2-1	once	TRBV5-1	TGCGCCAGCAGCTTGGTCGGTGTTGAGCAGTTCTTC	CASSLVGVEQFF
.	TRBJ2-6	.	TRBV19	TGTGCCAGTAGTATAACCGGTTCTGGGGCCAACGTCCTGACTTTC	CASSITGSGANVLTF
TRBD1	TRBJ2-7	.	TRBV9	TGTGCCAGCAGCGTAGGGGACAGTGTCTCCTACGAGCAGTACTTC	CASSVGDSVSYEQYF
.	TRBJ1-1	.	TRBV27	TGTGCCAGCAGTCGCACTCCCCTCACTGAAGCTTTCTTT	CASSRTPLTEAFF
.	TRBJ2-6	.	TRBV27	TGTGCCAGCAGTTTATCTGGTGGGGCCAACGTCCTGACTTTC	CASSLSGGANVLTF
.	TRBJ2-3	.	TRBV27	TGTGCCAGCAGTTTATGGCCGGTTGGCACAGATACGCAGTATTTT	CASSLWPVGTDTQYF
TRBD1	TRBJ1-2	.	TRBV7-9	TGTGCCAGCAGCTTAGAGACAGGGGGAATGAATGGCTACACCTTC	CASSLETGGMNGYTF
.	TRBJ2-7	.	TRBV2	TGTGCCAGCAGTGAAGGCTCAGAGGGGGACTACGAGCAGTACTTC	CASSEGSEGDYEQYF
.	TRBJ2-7	.	TRBV14	TGTGCCAGCAGCCCCCGTGCGACCCCCTACGAGCAGTACTTC	CASSPRATPYEQYF
.	TRBJ2-7	once	TRBV28	TGTGCCAGCAGTTCTTCCAGGGGGGTTCCGGCCTTC	CASSSSRGVPAF
.	TRBJ1-1	.	TRBV7-1	TGTGCCAGCAGCTTAGAGCCTGAAGCTTTCTTT	CASSLEPEAFF
TRBD1	TRBJ1-2	.	TRBV5-6	TGTGCCAGCAGCTTGGGGCAGGGGGTCTATGGCTACACCTTC	CASSLGQGVYGYTF
.	TRBJ2-7	.	TRBV2	TGTGCCAGCAAAAACAGAGACTACTCCTACGAGCAGTACTTC	CASKNRDYSYEQYF
TRBD2	TRBJ2-7	once	TRBV15	TGTGCCACCAGTGCGGGGGGATGGTACGAGCAGTACTTC	CATSAGGWYEQYF